One sample yielded the 28 T cell receptor beta chains listed below, sequenced in a study of radiation and T cells in renal cell carcinoma. The repertoire was sequenced with immunoSEQ multiplex PCR; TCRdb's copy has only in-frame clones and lacks some. The profile covers about 150,000 clones, with over 75% appearing a single time and about 12% taken by the ten largest. The sample's time point: baseline pretreatment blood. This sample's treatment: 15 Gy SBRT to primary tumor, nephrectomy 4 weeks later. The input for sequencing was blood, taken from a patient whose treatment included radiotherapy and nephrectomy. The receptors here all came from a woman in her 50s with renal cell carcinoma.

The gene calls are TRBV12-5 and TRBJ2-1; D is possibly TRBD1 or TRBD2 (5 bases each). Trimming left V 0 bases short and J 3 bases short, with 15 bases between. This CDR3 region has 17 residues. Germline V gives CDR1 LGHNT, CDR2 FRNRAP. This chain's CDR3 is CASGLVTGTNLYNEQFF. The DNA for the CDR3 is TGTGCTAGTGGTTTGGTTACCGGGACCAACCTCTACAATGAGCAGTTCTTC.

CDR3 sequence: CASSFDGIMNTEAFF. The CDR3 coding sequence is TGCGCCAGCAGCTTTGACGGTATTATGAACACTGAAGCTTTCTTT. The rearrangement links TRBV5-1 to TRBJ1-1; D call uncertain. The CDR3 consists of 15 residues. CDR1 and CDR2 from the germline V gene are SGHRS and YFSETQ. V was trimmed by 2 bases and J by 0 bases, leaving 11 bases between them.

The rearrangement uses TRBV6-5 and TRBJ1-1; D ambiguous. The CDR3 is 14 amino acids. The V gene lost 2 bases and the J gene lost 5 bases, with 12 bases spanning the gap. Germline V gene lookup returns CDR1 MNHEY and CDR2 SVGAGI. CDR3 coding DNA: TGTGCCAGCAGTTACGGGGAGGCCGAGACTGAAGCTTTCTTT. Translated, it gives CASSYGEAETEAFF.

The CDR3: CSVDTSGTGDEQYF. The CDR3 nucleotides are TGCTCCGTGGATACCTCCGGGACAGGGGATGAGCAGTACTTC. V gene TRBV29-1 combines with J gene TRBJ2-7; 10 bases are a match to TRBD1. Looked up from germline, CDR1 is SQVTM and CDR2 is ANQGSEA. This CDR3 contains 14 residues.

This chain links TRBV6-5 with TRBJ2-6; D gene ambiguous. V was clipped by 2 bases and J by 1 base, with 6 bases between them. Germline V gene data show CDR1 as MNHEY and CDR2 as SVGAGI. The CDR3 length is 15 residues. CDR3 coding DNA: TGTGCCAGCAGTTACACCGGGTCTGGGGCCAACGTCCTGACTTTC. This translates into CASSYTGSGANVLTF.

The CDR3 is CSAPGDRGSDTQYF. The CDR3 bases are TGCAGCGCCCCGGGGGACAGGGGCTCAGATACGCAGTATTTT. The chain has TRBV29-1 and TRBJ2-3, with 10 bases that match TRBD1. CDR1 is SQVTM, CDR2 ANQGSEA, per germline. CDR3 length equals 14 residues. V gave up 7 bases and J gave up 4 bases; unmatched junction bases: 8.

This chain's CDR3 is CASSQDRLGSGGYTF. CDR3 sequence (DNA): TGCGCCAGCAGCCAAGACCGGCTGGGTTCGGGGGGCTACACCTTC. J is TRBJ1-2 and V is TRBV4-1; D unclear. CDR3 length: 15 residues. Trimming removed 0 bases from V and 8 bases from J, with 16 bases in between. Germline V gene data show CDR1 as MGHRA and CDR2 as YSYEKL.

The genes are TRBV7-2 and TRBJ2-1; the D gene is possibly TRBD2 (6 bases). The V and J ends lost 5 bases and 2 bases respectively, with 16 bases between them. Germline V lookup: CDR1 SGHTA, CDR2 FQGNSA. There are 16 residues in the CDR3. In DNA form, the CDR3 reads TGTGCCAGCAGCCCAGGGCCTGGGGGGACCTACAATGAGCAGTTCTTC. Its protein product is CASSPGPGGTYNEQFF.

The rearrangement links TRBV11-2 to TRBJ2-7; either TRBD1 or TRBD2 may fit D (5 bases each). Trimming left V 3 bases short and J 3 bases short, with 12 bases between. The CDR3 loop spans 14 amino acids. Germline values: CDR1 SGHAT, CDR2 FQNNGV. The CDR3 protein is CASSLGPGIYEQYF. The CDR3 bases are TGTGCCAGCAGCTTGGGGCCGGGGATCTACGAGCAGTACTTC.

The chain employs TRBV18 and TRBJ2-3, with D uncertain. Trimming took off 1 base at V and 0 bases at J, with 8 bases between the two ends. Germline V gene data show CDR1 as KGHSH and CDR2 as LQKENI. This CDR3 contains 15 residues. The CDR3 reads CASSPRATSTDTQYF. The CDR3 coding sequence is TGTGCCAGCTCACCACGGGCTACTAGCACAGATACGCAGTATTTT.

The chain has TRBV9 and TRBJ2-5, with D tentatively TRBD2 (6 bases). The CDR3 loop spans 16 amino acids. Trimming removed 7 bases at V and 4 bases at J, with 23 bases between. The germline gives CDR1 SGDLS, CDR2 YYNGEE. CDR3: CASAFGGGGGGETQYF. The CDR3 region has the DNA TGTGCCAGCGCCTTCGGGGGAGGAGGAGGAGGAGAGACCCAGTACTTC.

V and J are TRBV27 and TRBJ1-1; 8 nucleotides align to TRBD1. Looked up from germline, CDR1 is MNHEY and CDR2 is SMNVEV (reference sequence). V lost 2 bases and J lost 5; bases outside the gene matches: 7. The CDR3 contains 15 residues. CDR3 sequence reads: CASSLGQGVRTEAFF. The CDR3 nucleotides are TGTGCCAGCAGTTTAGGACAGGGTGTGAGGACTGAAGCTTTCTTT.

The table lists this clone with a count of one. This sequence joins TRBV7-6 and TRBJ2-2, with D possibly called TRBD1 or TRBD2 (5 bases each). CDR1 is SGHVS and CDR2 is FNYEAQ in the germline V gene. This CDR3 is 14 amino acids long. Trimming pared 7 bases from V and 5 bases from J, leaving 14 bases between. The CDR3 loop reads CASTLGEWTGELFF. DNA for the CDR3: TGTGCCAGCACCTTGGGGGAATGGACCGGGGAGCTGTTTTTT.

This clone has more than one count but fewer than ten. The CDR3 bases are TGTGCCTGGGATAGGGTGGCTGAGGGTGAAAAACTGTTTTTT. It translates to CAWDRVAEGEKLFF. J is TRBJ1-4 and V is TRBV30; D not resolved. The CDR3 runs to 14 residues. V was clipped by 5 bases and J by 7 bases, with 17 bases between them. Germline V gene data show CDR1 as GTSNPN and CDR2 as SVGIG (reference sequence).

V usage is TRBV6-5 and J usage is TRBJ1-1; no definite D call. Trimming took 0 bases from V and 0 from J, leaving 11 bases between them. In germline, CDR1 is MNHEY, CDR2 SVGAGI. The CDR3 runs to 16 residues. CDR3 nucleotides: TGTGCCAGCAGTTACTCGAATGCAGGCCTGAACACTGAAGCTTTCTTT. Residues: CASSYSNAGLNTEAFF.

The chain joins TRBV30 to TRBJ1-4; tentative D call: TRBD1 (5 bases). The germline CDR1 and CDR2 sequences are GTSNPN and SVGIG (reference sequence). Trimming stripped 2 bases from V and 5 bases from J, with 15 bases between. The CDR3 consists of 15 residues. CDR3 bases: TGTGCCTGGAGTCAATTCGGGGGGTCCAATGAAAAACTGTTTTTT. As protein: CAWSQFGGSNEKLFF.

The rearrangement uses TRBV21-1 and TRBJ1-2. TRBV21-1 is tagged as a pseudogene. This CDR3 contains 16 residues. The CDR3 coding sequence is TGTGCCAGCAGCAAAATTGCGGGCAGCCTGAACTATGGCTACACCTTC. It specifies CASSKIAGSLNYGYTF.

V usage is TRBV10-3 and J usage is TRBJ1-5; the D gene is possibly TRBD1 (5 bases). The CDR3 has 16 residues. Trimming removed 0 bases at V and 6 bases at J, with 15 bases between. CDR1 ENHRY and CDR2 SYGVKD come from the germline V gene. The CDR3 sequence: CAISESIWSGGQPQHF. DNA of the CDR3: TGTGCCATCAGTGAGTCTATATGGTCGGGGGGTCAGCCCCAGCATTTT.

The chain uses TRBV4-1 and TRBJ1-5, with D hard to call. This CDR3 is 14 amino acids long. Per germline, CDR1 MGHRA and CDR2 YSYEKL. V shed 0 bases and J shed 5 bases, with 8 bases lying between them. The CDR3 here is CASSQESKHQPQHF. Here the CDR3 DNA reads TGCGCCAGCAGCCAAGAGTCGAAGCATCAGCCCCAGCATTTT.

V gene TRBV9 combines with J gene TRBJ2-3; 11 positions agree with TRBD2. This CDR3 is 17 amino acids long. The V gene's germline CDR1 is SGDLS and CDR2 YYNGEE. The trim removed 3 bases at V and 0 bases at J, leaving 6 bases unmatched. The CDR3 sequence: CASSAYSGGGSTDTQYF. The CDR3 bases are TGTGCCAGCAGCGCCTATAGCGGGGGGGGCAGCACAGATACGCAGTATTTT.

V usage is TRBV9 and J usage is TRBJ2-1; TRBD2 aligns across 15 bases. The V segment lost 0 bases and the J segment 7 bases; nucleotides outside the gene matches: 5. This CDR3 has 17 residues. Germline-derived CDR1 and CDR2 are SGDLS and YYNGEE. CDR3 coding DNA: TGTGCCAGCAGCGTAGGGCGGACTAGCGGGGGGGCGAATGAGCAGTTCTTC. Translating it yields CASSVGRTSGGANEQFF.

This chain joins TRBV7-8 and TRBJ1-5, with D possibly TRBD1 on 5 matching bases. Trimming took off 1 base at V and 0 bases at J, with 10 bases between the two ends. The germline CDR1 and CDR2 sequences are SGHVS and FQNEAQ. This CDR3 region has 16 residues. The CDR3 loop is CASSLGRDGSNQPQHF. CDR3 bases: TGTGCCAGCAGCTTAGGGCGGGACGGTAGCAATCAGCCCCAGCATTTT.

The chain joins TRBV4-2 to TRBJ2-7, with 7 bases fitting TRBD1. Per germline, CDR1 LGHNA and CDR2 YNFKEQ. The CDR3 is 15 amino acids. V was pared by 0 bases and J by 4 bases, with 6 bases of the junction left unmatched. The CDR3 protein is CASSQESGTEYEQYF. CDR3 bases: TGTGCCAGCAGCCAAGAGTCGGGGACAGAATACGAGCAGTACTTC.

This clone occurred a few times. The chain is built from TRBV19 and TRBJ2-1; D unresolved. The CDR3 loop spans 15 amino acids. The germline CDR1 and CDR2 sequences are LNHDA and SQIVND (reference sequence). Trimming removed 3 bases at V and 2 bases at J, with 11 bases between. The CDR3 here is CASSIGQSPYNEQFF. As DNA, the CDR3 is TGTGCCAGTAGTATCGGGCAGAGTCCCTACAATGAGCAGTTCTTC. The full variable domain, in which reference TRBV19 and TRBJ2-1 provide the parts outside the CDR3, is DGGITQSPKYLFRKEGQNVTLSCEQNLNHDAMYWYRQDPGQGLRLIYYSQIVNDFQKGDIAEGYSVSREKKESFPLTVTSAQKNPTAFYLCASSIGQSPYNEQFFGPGTRLTVL.

The V and J genes are TRBV9 and TRBJ2-2; no clear D gene. The CDR3 consists of 13 residues. From germline, CDR1 is SGDLS and CDR2 YYNGEE. V dropped 4 bases and J dropped 4 bases, with 8 bases sitting between them. CDR3 in amino acids: CASSPLSTGELFF. CDR3 DNA sequence: TGTGCCAGCAGCCCACTGAGCACCGGGGAGCTGTTTTTT.

This rearrangement joins TRBV4-2 to TRBJ1-5; D ambiguous. Germline V gene lookup returns CDR1 LGHNA and CDR2 YNFKEQ. V gave up 0 bases and J gave up 5 bases, with 11 bases separating them. This CDR3 has 15 residues. This CDR3 reads CASSQEGQYDQPQHF. The CDR3 DNA sequence: TGTGCCAGCAGCCAAGAGGGTCAGTATGATCAGCCCCAGCATTTT.

A few counts support this clone. The gene calls are TRBV9 and TRBJ1-6, with TRBD1 identical over 8 bases. V dropped 3 bases and J dropped 7; count of bases not matched to a gene: 9. In germline, CDR1 is SGDLS, CDR2 YYNGEE. The CDR3 is 16 residues long. CDR3 nucleotide sequence: TGTGCCAGCAGCGCCCAGGGGGCATTGGAAAATTCACCCCTCCACTTT. Its protein is CASSAQGALENSPLHF.

The CDR3 DNA reads TGTGCCAGCAGTCCGTTGGGCTTACAGGGAGACTATGGCTACACCTTC. Its translation is CASSPLGLQGDYGYTF. This chain joins TRBV6-6 and TRBJ1-2; tentatively, D is TRBD1 (6 bases). Trimming pared 5 bases from V and 3 bases from J, leaving 19 bases between. There are 16 residues in the CDR3. Germline V lookup: CDR1 MNHNY, CDR2 SVGAGI (reference sequence).